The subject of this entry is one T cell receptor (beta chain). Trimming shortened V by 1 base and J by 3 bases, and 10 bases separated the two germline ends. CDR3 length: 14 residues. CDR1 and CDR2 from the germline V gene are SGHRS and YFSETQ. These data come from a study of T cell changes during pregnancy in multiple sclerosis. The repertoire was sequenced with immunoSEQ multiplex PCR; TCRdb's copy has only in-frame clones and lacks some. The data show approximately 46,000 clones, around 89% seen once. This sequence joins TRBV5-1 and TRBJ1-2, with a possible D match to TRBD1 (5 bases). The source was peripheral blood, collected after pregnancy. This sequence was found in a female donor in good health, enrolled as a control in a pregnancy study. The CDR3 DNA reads TGCGCCAGCAGCTTGACAGGAGTCGACTATGGCTACACCTTC. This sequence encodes CASSLTGVDYGYTF. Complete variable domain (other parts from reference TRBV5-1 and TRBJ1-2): KAGVTQTPRYLIKTRGQQVTLSCSPISGHRSVSWYQQTPGQGLQFLFEYFSETQRNKGNFPGRFSGRQFSNSRSEMNVSTLELGDSALYLCASSLTGVDYGYTFGSGTRLTVV.